Presented here are 2 T cell receptor beta chains from one specimen sequenced in a study of OX40 agonist ivuxolimab in advanced cancers. Library generation was performed with the immunoSEQ multiplex PCR assay. The clones in this table, taken by TCRdb from immuneACCESS, are in-frame only. Not every clone is retained; where verified, under half of the shortfall comes from an unresolved V gene, and the cause of the rest is unknown. Recorded for this sample are roughly 51,000 clones; over 75% of them occurred a single time. Around 0.61% of the sample rests with the top ten. This specimen consisted of CD4+ or CD8+ T cells sorted from blood, obtained in a trial of the OX40 agonist ivuxolimab. All receptors come from an adult with an advanced solid tumor such as melanoma, head and neck, liver or kidney cancer.

This chain uses TRBV5-4 with TRBJ1-2; TRBD1 agrees at 7 bases. The germline gives CDR1 SGHNT, CDR2 YYREEE (reference sequence). The ends lost 2 bases at V and 4 bases at J; junction bases unmatched: 5. The CDR3 consists of 14 residues. CDR3 sequence reads: CASSLGGEGYGYTF. As DNA, the CDR3 is TGTGCCAGCAGCTTAGGGGGCGAGGGCTATGGCTACACCTTC.

The J gene is TRBJ1-5, the V gene TRBV5-4; D might be TRBD1 (6 bases). Germline V gene sequence: CDR1 SGHNT, CDR2 YYREEE (reference sequence). V lost 1 base, J lost 9 bases, and 14 bases lay in between. This CDR3 contains 14 residues. CDR3 coding DNA: TGTGCCAGCAGCTTGACTGGGGGCGCATCGCCCCAGCATTTT. Residues: CASSLTGGASPQHF.